This T cell receptor beta chain is drawn from a study of blood T cell repertoires in COVID-19. This clone was seen once. Profiled with immunoSEQ multiplex PCR; TCRdb holds only in-frame clones, not every one. The data contain 85,000 to 130,000 clones, roughly nine tenths of them singletons. The CDR3 totals 16 residues. Per the germline V gene, CDR1 is SNHLY and CDR2 is FYNNEI. V lost 6 bases, J lost 3 bases, and 10 bases stayed unmatched. This sequence originates from a man aged 60-69 years with acute or convalescent COVID-19. The sample was peripheral blood. The chain carries TRBV2 and TRBJ2-2; TRBD2 matches 7 bases. CDR3 in DNA: TGTGCCAGCAGGGGAGGGGCCACCCCTGACACCGGGGAGCTGTTTTTT. Translated: CASRGGATPDTGELFF.